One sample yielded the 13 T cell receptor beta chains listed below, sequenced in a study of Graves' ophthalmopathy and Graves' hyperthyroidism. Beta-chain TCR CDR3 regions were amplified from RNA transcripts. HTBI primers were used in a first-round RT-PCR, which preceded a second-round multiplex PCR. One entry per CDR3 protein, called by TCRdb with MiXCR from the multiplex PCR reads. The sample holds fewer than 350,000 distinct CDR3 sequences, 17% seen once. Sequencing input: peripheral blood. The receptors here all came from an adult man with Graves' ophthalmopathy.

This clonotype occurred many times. In DNA, the CDR3 is TGTGCCAGCAGAACTACAGGGGGCACGACCTACGAGCAGTACTTC. It yields the protein CASRTTGGTTYEQYF. V and J are TRBV5-5 and TRBJ2-7; 9 nucleotides align to TRBD1. Losses at the gene ends were 5 bases for V and 2 bases for J; bases not matched to a gene: 8. Germline values: CDR1 SGHKS, CDR2 YYEKEE (reference sequence). This CDR3 comprises 15 residues.

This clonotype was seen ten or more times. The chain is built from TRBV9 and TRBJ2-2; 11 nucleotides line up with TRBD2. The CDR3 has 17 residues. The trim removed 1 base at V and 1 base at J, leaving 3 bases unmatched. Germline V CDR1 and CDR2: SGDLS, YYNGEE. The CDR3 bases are TGTGCCAGCAGCGTAATGGGACTAGCGGTGAACACCGGGGAGCTGTTTTTT. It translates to CASSVMGLAVNTGELFF.

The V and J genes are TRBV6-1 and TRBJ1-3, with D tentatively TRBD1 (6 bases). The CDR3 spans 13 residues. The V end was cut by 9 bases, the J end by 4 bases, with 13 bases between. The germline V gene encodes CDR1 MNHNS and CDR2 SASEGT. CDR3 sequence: CASYGTSGNTIYF. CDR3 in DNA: TGTGCCAGTTATGGGACATCCGGAAACACCATATATTTT.

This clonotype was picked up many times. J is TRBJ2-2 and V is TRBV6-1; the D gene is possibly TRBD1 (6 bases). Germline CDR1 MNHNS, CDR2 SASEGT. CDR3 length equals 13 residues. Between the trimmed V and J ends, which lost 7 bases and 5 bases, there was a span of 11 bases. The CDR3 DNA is TGTGCCAGCACCCGGGACATAACCGGGGAGCTGTTTTTT. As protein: CASTRDITGELFF.

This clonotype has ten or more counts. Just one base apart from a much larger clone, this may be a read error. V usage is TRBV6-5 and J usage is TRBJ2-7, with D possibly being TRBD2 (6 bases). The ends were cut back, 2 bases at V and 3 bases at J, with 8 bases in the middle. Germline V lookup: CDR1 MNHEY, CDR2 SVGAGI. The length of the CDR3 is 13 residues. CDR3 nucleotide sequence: TGTGCCAGCAGTTACGGGAGGCTCTACGAGCAGTACTTC. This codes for CASSYGRLYEQYF.

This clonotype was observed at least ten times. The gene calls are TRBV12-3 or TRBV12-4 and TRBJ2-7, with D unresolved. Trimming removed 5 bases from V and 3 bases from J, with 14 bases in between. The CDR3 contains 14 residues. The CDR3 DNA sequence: TGTGCCAGCAGTCCCGGGTATTTGGGCTACGAGCAGTACTTC. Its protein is CASSPGYLGYEQYF.

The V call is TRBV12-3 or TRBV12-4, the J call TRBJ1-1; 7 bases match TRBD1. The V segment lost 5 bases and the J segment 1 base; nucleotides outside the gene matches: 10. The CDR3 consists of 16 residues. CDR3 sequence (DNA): TGTGCCAGCAGTCCTCAGGGGGGATTCGGGAACACTGAAGCTTTCTTT. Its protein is CASSPQGGFGNTEAFF.

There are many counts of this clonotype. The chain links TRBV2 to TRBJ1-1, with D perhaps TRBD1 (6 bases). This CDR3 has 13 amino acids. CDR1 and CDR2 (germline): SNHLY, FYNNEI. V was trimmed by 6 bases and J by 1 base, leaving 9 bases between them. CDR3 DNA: TGTGCCAGCAGCGGACAGCGGAACACTGAAGCTTTCTTT. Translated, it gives CASSGQRNTEAFF.

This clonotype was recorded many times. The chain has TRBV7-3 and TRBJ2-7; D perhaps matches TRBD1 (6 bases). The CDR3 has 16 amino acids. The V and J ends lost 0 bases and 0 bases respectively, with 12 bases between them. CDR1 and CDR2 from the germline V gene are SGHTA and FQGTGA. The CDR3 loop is CASSLTPGASSYEQYF. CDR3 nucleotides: TGTGCCAGCAGCTTAACCCCAGGGGCCTCCTCCTACGAGCAGTACTTC.

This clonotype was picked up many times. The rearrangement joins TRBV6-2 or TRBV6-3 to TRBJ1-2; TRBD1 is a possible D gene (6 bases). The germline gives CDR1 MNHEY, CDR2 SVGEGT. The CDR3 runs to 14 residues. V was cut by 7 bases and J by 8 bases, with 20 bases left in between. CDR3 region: CASTPETGLSGYTF. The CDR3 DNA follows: TGTGCCAGCACCCCTGAGACAGGCCTTTCGGGCTACACCTTC.

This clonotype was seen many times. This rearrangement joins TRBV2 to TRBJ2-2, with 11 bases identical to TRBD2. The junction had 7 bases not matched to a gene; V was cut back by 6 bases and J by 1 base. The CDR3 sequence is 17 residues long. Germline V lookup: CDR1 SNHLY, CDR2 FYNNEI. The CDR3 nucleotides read TGTGCCAGCAGCCCACCGGGACTAGCGGAGAACACCGGGGAGCTGTTTTTT. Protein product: CASSPPGLAENTGELFF.

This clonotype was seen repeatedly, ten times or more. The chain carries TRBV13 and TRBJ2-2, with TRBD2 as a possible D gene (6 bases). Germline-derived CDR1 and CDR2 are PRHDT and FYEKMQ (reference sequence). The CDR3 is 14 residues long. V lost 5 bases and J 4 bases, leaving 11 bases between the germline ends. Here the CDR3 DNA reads TGTGCCAGCAGCGCTGCGGGACTCACCGGGGAGCTGTTTTTT. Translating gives CASSAAGLTGELFF. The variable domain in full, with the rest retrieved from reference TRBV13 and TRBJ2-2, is AAGVIQSPRHLIKEKRETATLKCYPIPRHDTVYWYQQGPGQDPQFLISFYEKMQSDKGSIPDRFSAQQFSDYHSELNMSSLELGDSALYFCASSAAGLTGELFFGEGSRLTVL.

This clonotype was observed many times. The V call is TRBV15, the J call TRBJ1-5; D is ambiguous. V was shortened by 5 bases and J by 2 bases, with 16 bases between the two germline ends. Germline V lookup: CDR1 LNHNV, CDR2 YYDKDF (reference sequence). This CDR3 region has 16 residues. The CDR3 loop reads CATSSQGGYGNQPQHF. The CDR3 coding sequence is TGTGCCACCAGCTCCCAAGGAGGGTATGGCAATCAGCCCCAGCATTTT.